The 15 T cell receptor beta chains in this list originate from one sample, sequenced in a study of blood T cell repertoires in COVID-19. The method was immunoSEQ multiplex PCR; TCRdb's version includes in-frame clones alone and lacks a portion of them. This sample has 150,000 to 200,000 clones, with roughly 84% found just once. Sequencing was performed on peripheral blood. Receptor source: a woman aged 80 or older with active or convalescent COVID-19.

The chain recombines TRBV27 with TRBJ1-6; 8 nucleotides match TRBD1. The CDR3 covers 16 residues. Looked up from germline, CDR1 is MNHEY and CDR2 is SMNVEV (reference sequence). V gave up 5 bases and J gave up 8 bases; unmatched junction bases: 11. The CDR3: CASSLSGQGGYSPLHF. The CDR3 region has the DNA TGTGCCAGCAGTCTCTCCGGACAGGGTGGTTATTCACCCCTCCACTTT.

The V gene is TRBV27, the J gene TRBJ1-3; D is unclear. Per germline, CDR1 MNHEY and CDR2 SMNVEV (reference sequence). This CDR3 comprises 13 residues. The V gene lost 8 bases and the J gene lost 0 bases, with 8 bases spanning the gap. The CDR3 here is CASRESSGNTIYF. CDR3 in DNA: TGTGCCAGCCGGGAGAGCTCTGGAAACACCATATATTTT.

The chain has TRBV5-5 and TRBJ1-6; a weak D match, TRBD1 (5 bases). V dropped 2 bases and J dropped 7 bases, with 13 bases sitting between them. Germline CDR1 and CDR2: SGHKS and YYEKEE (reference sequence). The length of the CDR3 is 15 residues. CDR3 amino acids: CASSFTDSGNSPLHF. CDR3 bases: TGTGCCAGCAGCTTTACAGACAGCGGGAATTCACCCCTCCACTTT.

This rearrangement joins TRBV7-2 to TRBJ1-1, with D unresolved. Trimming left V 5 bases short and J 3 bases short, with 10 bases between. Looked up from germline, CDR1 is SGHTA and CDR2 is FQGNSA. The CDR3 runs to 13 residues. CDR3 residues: CASSRSRDTEAFF. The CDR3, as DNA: TGTGCCAGCAGCCGATCGAGGGACACTGAAGCTTTCTTT.

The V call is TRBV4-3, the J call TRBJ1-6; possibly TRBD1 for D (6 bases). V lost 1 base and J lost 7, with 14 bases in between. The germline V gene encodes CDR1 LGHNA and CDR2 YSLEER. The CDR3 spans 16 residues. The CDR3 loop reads CASSQASAGVNSPLHF. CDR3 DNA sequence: TGCGCCAGCAGCCAAGCGTCGGCAGGGGTAAATTCACCCCTCCACTTT.

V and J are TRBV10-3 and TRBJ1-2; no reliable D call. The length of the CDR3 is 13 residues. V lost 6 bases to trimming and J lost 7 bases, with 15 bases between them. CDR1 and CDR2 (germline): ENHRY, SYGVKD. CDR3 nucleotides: TGTGCCATCAGGGAGGACGGGGTCGTTGGCTACACCTTC. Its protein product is CAIREDGVVGYTF.

The CDR3 DNA is TGCGCCAGCAGCCAAGATTTCACTATTGAGCAGTTCTTC. As protein: CASSQDFTIEQFF. J is TRBJ2-1 and V is TRBV4-1; D unresolved. The CDR3 is 13 amino acids. Germline values: CDR1 MGHRA, CDR2 YSYEKL. V lost 0 bases to trimming and J lost 9 bases, with 9 bases between them.

In nucleotides, the CDR3 is TGTGCCAGCAGCTTGCCACAGGGGAATCTGGGGGCCAACGTCCTGACTTTC. Amino acids: CASSLPQGNLGANVLTF. V is TRBV5-8 and J is TRBJ2-6; 7 bases agree with TRBD1. The CDR3 is 17 amino acids. Trimming at V came to 1 base and at J to 4 bases, leaving 8 bases not matched to a gene. Germline V gene data show CDR1 as SGHTS and CDR2 as YDEGEE.

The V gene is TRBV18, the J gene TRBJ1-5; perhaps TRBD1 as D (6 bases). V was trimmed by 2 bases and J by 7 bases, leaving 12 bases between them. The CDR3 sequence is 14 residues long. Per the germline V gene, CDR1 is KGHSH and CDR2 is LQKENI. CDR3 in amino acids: CASSPVRGAQPQHF. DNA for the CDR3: TGTGCCAGCTCACCAGTGCGGGGGGCCCAGCCCCAGCATTTT. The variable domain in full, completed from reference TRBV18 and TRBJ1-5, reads NAGVMQNPRHLVRRRGQEARLRCSPMKGHSHVYWYRQLPEEGLKFMVYLQKENIIDESGMPKERFSAEFPKEGPSILRIQQVVRGDSAAYFCASSPVRGAQPQHFGDGTRLSIL.

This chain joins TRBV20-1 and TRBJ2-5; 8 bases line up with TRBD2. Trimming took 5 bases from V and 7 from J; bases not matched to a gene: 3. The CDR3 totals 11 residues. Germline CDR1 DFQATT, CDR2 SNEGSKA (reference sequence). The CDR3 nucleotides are TGCAGTGCTCGCCGGGAGGGGACCCAGTACTTC. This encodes CSARREGTQYF.

This chain's CDR3 is CASSHPFDRGENEQFF. In DNA, the CDR3 is TGCGCCAGCAGCCACCCTTTTGACCGGGGGGAGAATGAGCAGTTCTTC. V gene TRBV23-1 combines with J gene TRBJ2-1, with 7 bases matching TRBD2. TRBV23-1 is reported as an ORF; its role is uncertain. The CDR3 loop spans 16 amino acids. V lost 6 bases to trimming and J lost 7 bases; unmatched junction nucleotides: 15.

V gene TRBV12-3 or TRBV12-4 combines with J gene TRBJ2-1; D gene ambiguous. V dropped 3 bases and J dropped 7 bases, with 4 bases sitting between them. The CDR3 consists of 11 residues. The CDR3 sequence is CASSFINEQFF. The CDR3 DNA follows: TGTGCCAGCAGTTTTATTAATGAGCAGTTCTTC.

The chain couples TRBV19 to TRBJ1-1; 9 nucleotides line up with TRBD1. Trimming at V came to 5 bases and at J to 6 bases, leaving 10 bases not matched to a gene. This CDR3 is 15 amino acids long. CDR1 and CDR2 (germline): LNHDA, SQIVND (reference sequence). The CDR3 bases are TGTGCCAGTAGTCCCCCCGGGACAGGGATCCCTGAAGCTTTCTTT. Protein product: CASSPPGTGIPEAFF.

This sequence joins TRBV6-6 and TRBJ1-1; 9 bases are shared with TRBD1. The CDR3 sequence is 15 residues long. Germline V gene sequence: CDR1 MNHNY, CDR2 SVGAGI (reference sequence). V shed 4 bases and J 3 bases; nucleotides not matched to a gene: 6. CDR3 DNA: TGTGCCAGCAGTTTCCGACAGGGGGAGGACACTGAAGCTTTCTTT. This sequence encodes CASSFRQGEDTEAFF.

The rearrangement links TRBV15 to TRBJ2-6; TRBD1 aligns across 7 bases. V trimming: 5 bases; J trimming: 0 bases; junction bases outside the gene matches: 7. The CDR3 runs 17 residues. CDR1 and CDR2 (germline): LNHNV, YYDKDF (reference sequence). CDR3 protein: CATSSRDRPSGANVLTF. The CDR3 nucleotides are TGTGCCACCAGCTCCCGGGACAGACCCTCTGGGGCCAACGTCCTGACTTTC. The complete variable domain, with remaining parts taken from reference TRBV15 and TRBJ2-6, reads DAMVIQNPRYQVTQFGKPVTLSCSQTLNHNVMYWYQQKSSQAPKLLFHYYDKDFNNEADTPDNFQSRRPNTSFCFLDIRSPGLGDTAMYLCATSSRDRPSGANVLTFGAGSRLTVL.